The next 28 T cell receptor beta chains were all read from a single sample in a study of OX40 agonist ivuxolimab in advanced cancers. Assay: immunoSEQ multiplex PCR; the TCRdb copy retains only in-frame clones and omits some. In the table there are approximately 58,000 clones, approximately 86% of which are singletons. Material: CD4+ or CD8+ T cells sorted from blood, obtained in a trial of the OX40 agonist ivuxolimab. Receptor source: an adult with an advanced solid tumor such as melanoma, head and neck, liver or kidney cancer.

CDR3 sequence reads: CASSPRGSGANVLTF. The CDR3 region has the DNA TGTGCCAGCTCACCAAGGGGGTCCGGGGCCAACGTCCTGACTTTC. The chain links TRBV18 to TRBJ2-6, with a possible D match to TRBD1 (6 bases). In germline, CDR1 is KGHSH, CDR2 LQKENI. CDR3 length: 15 residues. The V end lost 2 bases, the J end lost 4 bases, and 9 bases lay between the germline ends.

The chain is built from TRBV28 and TRBJ1-5; no clear D. Germline V CDR1 and CDR2: MDHEN, SYDVKM. The CDR3 runs 13 residues. Trimming took 6 bases from V and 5 from J, leaving 11 bases between them. DNA for the CDR3: TGTGCCAGCAGACCTCCGACCGATCAGCCCCAGCATTTT. It specifies CASRPPTDQPQHF.

The V call is TRBV2, the J call TRBJ2-5, with D tentatively TRBD2 (6 bases). This CDR3 contains 14 residues. The germline V gene has CDR1 SNHLY and CDR2 FYNNEI. Trimming took 4 bases from V and 3 from J, leaving 12 bases between them. The CDR3 region is CASSGVSGEETQYF. CDR3 DNA sequence: TGTGCCAGCAGTGGGGTTAGCGGAGAAGAGACCCAGTACTTC.

This clone turned up a few times. V gene TRBV18 combines with J gene TRBJ1-1; D unresolved. Trimming took off 6 bases at V and 0 bases at J, with 8 bases between the two ends. CDR1 is KGHSH, CDR2 LQKENI, per germline. The CDR3 loop spans 13 amino acids. The CDR3, as DNA: TGTGCCAGCTCCTCCCCGGTGAACACTGAAGCTTTCTTT. It is translated as CASSSPVNTEAFF.

The gene calls are TRBV11-2 and TRBJ2-5; TRBD1 might be the D (5 bases). Trimming left V 3 bases short and J 4 bases short, with 9 bases between. The CDR3 sequence is 13 residues long. Germline V lookup: CDR1 SGHAT, CDR2 FQNNGV. The DNA of the CDR3 is TGTGCCAGCAGCTTGAGTCAGGGAGAGACCCAGTACTTC. The encoded protein is CASSLSQGETQYF.

The chain's CDR3 is CASSLNTGPYEQYF. The CDR3 region has the DNA TGTGCCAGCAGCCTAAACACGGGGCCCTACGAGCAGTACTTC. The V gene is TRBV9, the J gene TRBJ2-7; D possibly uses TRBD1 or TRBD2 (5 bases each). The CDR3 loop spans 14 amino acids. CDR1 is SGDLS and CDR2 is YYNGEE in the germline V gene. The V gene lost 4 bases and the J gene lost 2 bases, with 13 bases spanning the gap.

This chain uses TRBV9 with TRBJ2-2; maybe TRBD2 (6 bases). Trimming took 4 bases from V and 0 from J, leaving 16 bases between them. CDR1 and CDR2 from the germline V gene are SGDLS and YYNGEE. This CDR3 region has 17 residues. The CDR3: CASSNPQGGTNTGELFF. The CDR3 DNA sequence: TGTGCCAGCAGCAACCCCCAGGGAGGTACGAACACCGGGGAGCTGTTTTTT.

J is TRBJ2-2 and V is TRBV11-2; a possible D gene is TRBD2 (5 bases). Trimming stripped 5 bases from V and 1 base from J, with 11 bases between. The germline V gene encodes CDR1 SGHAT and CDR2 FQNNGV. This CDR3 is 15 amino acids long. The CDR3 region is CASSRDYQNTGELFF. DNA of the CDR3: TGTGCCAGCAGCCGCGACTACCAGAACACCGGGGAGCTGTTTTTT. The variable domain in full, with the rest retrieved from reference TRBV11-2 and TRBJ2-2, is EAGVAQSPRYKIIEKRQSVAFWCNPISGHATLYWYQQILGQGPKLLIQFQNNGVVDDSQLPKDRFSAERLKGVDSTLKIQPAKLEDSAVYLCASSRDYQNTGELFFGEGSRLTVL.

The chain's CDR3 is CSAGRVYEQYF. Written as DNA, the CDR3 is TGCAGCGCCGGTAGGGTTTACGAGCAGTACTTC. J is TRBJ2-7 and V is TRBV29-1; D unresolved. Trimming took 7 bases from V and 4 from J, leaving 11 bases between them. Germline V gene lookup returns CDR1 SQVTM and CDR2 ANQGSEA. The CDR3 sequence is 11 residues long.

This clone was seen just once. V is TRBV23-1 and J is TRBJ2-3; either TRBD1 or TRBD2 may supply D (6 bases each). TRBV23-1 is an open reading frame whose function is uncertain. Deletions cut 0 bases from V and 2 bases from J, with 15 bases between. CDR3 length: 17 amino acids. The CDR3 sequence: CASSQSAGGGPTDTQYF. CDR3 bases: TGCGCCAGCAGTCAATCGGCAGGAGGGGGGCCCACAGATACGCAGTATTTT.

The rearrangement links TRBV7-3 to TRBJ2-5; tentative D call: TRBD2 (5 bases). V lost 5 bases, J lost 2 bases, and 12 bases lay in between. Germline lookup yields CDR1 SGHTA and CDR2 FQGTGA. The CDR3 length is 14 residues. The CDR3 DNA follows: TGTGCCAGCAGCCGGGGAGCTGTACAAGAGACCCAGTACTTC. Protein product: CASSRGAVQETQYF.

This chain connects TRBV6-5 to TRBJ1-3; D remains ambiguous. Per germline, CDR1 MNHEY and CDR2 SVGAGI. The CDR3 has 15 residues. The V end was cut by 8 bases, the J end by 3 bases, with 17 bases between. CDR3 residues: CASWSLGSGGNTIYF. CDR3 coding DNA: TGTGCCAGCTGGTCCCTCGGGTCGGGTGGAAACACCATATATTTT.

The chain couples TRBV18 to TRBJ2-7, with a weak D call TRBD1 (6 bases). Trimming took 3 bases from V and 0 from J, leaving 21 bases between them. Germline assignment: CDR1 KGHSH and CDR2 LQKENI. The CDR3 is 18 amino acids. The CDR3 sequence is CASSPNRKGDISSYEQYF. The CDR3 coding sequence is TGTGCCAGCTCACCTAATCGGAAGGGGGACATCAGCTCCTACGAGCAGTACTTC.

This clone was recorded once. The chain is built from TRBV6-5 and TRBJ2-3; the match to TRBD1 covers 9 bases. Trimming removed 8 bases from V and 2 bases from J; junction bases left unmatched: 5. In germline, CDR1 is MNHEY, CDR2 SVGAGI. The CDR3 runs to 14 residues. The CDR3 bases are TGTGCCAGCCGGAGGACAGGGGCCACAGATACGCAGTATTTT. It codes for CASRRTGATDTQYF.

The rearrangement joins TRBV10-3 to TRBJ2-7; the D is unclear. Germline CDR1 ENHRY, CDR2 SYGVKD. The CDR3 consists of 12 residues. V shed 3 bases and J shed 0 bases, with 3 bases lying between them. The CDR3 nucleotides read TGTGCCATCAGTGACGGCTCCTACGAGCAGTACTTC. Its translation is CAISDGSYEQYF.

J is TRBJ1-4 and V is TRBV28; D is unresolved. CDR3 length: 17 amino acids. CDR1 MDHEN and CDR2 SYDVKM come from the germline V gene. Between the trimmed V and J ends, which lost 1 base and 0 bases, there was a span of 12 bases. The CDR3: CASSLLPRLTTNEKLFF. The CDR3 nucleotides are TGTGCCAGCAGTTTATTACCCAGACTTACAACTAATGAAAAACTGTTTTTT.

The chain combines TRBV7-3 with TRBJ2-5; D uncertain. Germline V CDR1 and CDR2: SGHTA, FQGTGA. The CDR3 sequence is 13 residues long. The V end was cut by 2 bases, the J end by 2 bases, with 6 bases between. Here the CDR3 reads CASSLSPQETQYF. CDR3 bases: TGTGCCAGCAGCTTATCCCCTCAAGAGACCCAGTACTTC.

This clone was observed a handful of times. The chain uses TRBV6-5 and TRBJ1-5, with TRBD1 matching 10 bases. This CDR3 has 15 residues. Germline V gene sequence: CDR1 MNHEY, CDR2 SVGAGI. V shed 6 bases, J shed 6 bases, and the junction held 8 bases outside the gene matches. Here the CDR3 DNA reads TGTGCCAGCAGACCCGACAGGGGGCGAGGTCAGCCCCAGCATTTT. Its translation: CASRPDRGRGQPQHF.

There are a few counts of this clone. The chain carries TRBV7-6 and TRBJ2-5; D is undetermined. The CDR3 runs to 12 residues. Germline CDR1 SGHVS, CDR2 FNYEAQ. V dropped 2 bases and J dropped 10 bases, with 11 bases sitting between them. CDR3 DNA: TGTGCCAGCAGCTTAAACCGTGGCGACCAGTACTTC. As protein: CASSLNRGDQYF.

The rearrangement links TRBV14 to TRBJ2-5; the D is unclear. Germline V gene lookup returns CDR1 SGHDN and CDR2 FVKESK. With 0 bases removed from V and 7 bases from J, the gap between germline ends came to 12 bases. The CDR3 runs 14 residues. The CDR3 sequence is CASSQDIRMRTQYF. The CDR3, as DNA: TGTGCCAGCAGCCAAGATATCAGGATGAGGACCCAGTACTTC.

This rearrangement joins TRBV2 to TRBJ1-1, with D unclear. The germline gives CDR1 SNHLY, CDR2 FYNNEI. The CDR3 has 14 amino acids. V lost 7 bases and J lost 3, with 15 bases in between. Here the CDR3 reads CASTRTRPYTEAFF. CDR3 sequence (DNA): TGTGCCAGCACCCGAACAAGGCCCTACACTGAAGCTTTCTTT.

This clone is a singleton in its sample. The chain uses TRBV19 and TRBJ2-2, with 14 bases lining up with TRBD2. V lost 7 bases to trimming and J lost 4 bases; unmatched junction nucleotides: 11. Germline CDR1 and CDR2: LNHDA and SQIVND (reference sequence). This CDR3 contains 18 residues. CDR3 sequence reads: CASTNTGLAGVGTGELFF. For the CDR3, the DNA is TGTGCCAGTACCAATACGGGACTAGCGGGAGTGGGCACCGGGGAGCTGTTTTTT.

This clone turned up a few times. The V gene is TRBV2, the J gene TRBJ1-5, with D tentatively TRBD1 (6 bases). Trimming took 10 bases from V and 7 from J, leaving 14 bases between them. The germline V gene encodes CDR1 SNHLY and CDR2 FYNNEI. The CDR3 totals 12 residues. The CDR3 is CATQGTGQPQHF. DNA for the CDR3: TGTGCCACCCAGGGGACTGGGCAGCCCCAGCATTTT. The complete variable domain, with remaining parts taken from reference TRBV2 and TRBJ1-5, reads EPEVTQTPSHQVTQMGQEVILRCVPISNHLYFYWYRQILGQKVEFLVSFYNNEISEKSEIFDDQFSVERPDGSNFTLKIRSTKLEDSAMYFCATQGTGQPQHFGDGTRLSIL.

The chain joins TRBV19 to TRBJ2-4; possibly TRBD1 for D (5 bases). From germline, CDR1 is LNHDA and CDR2 SQIVND (reference sequence). Deletions cut 5 bases from V and 16 bases from J, with 12 bases between. The CDR3 runs to 10 residues. CDR3: CASSGADLYF. The DNA of the CDR3 is TGTGCCAGTAGTGGGGCTGATTTATACTTC.

The V gene is TRBV28, the J gene TRBJ2-1; D is ambiguous. V lost 2 bases and J 12 bases, leaving 11 bases between the germline ends. CDR1 MDHEN and CDR2 SYDVKM come from the germline V gene. CDR3 length equals 12 residues. The CDR3 is CASSLLRDGQFF. CDR3 in DNA: TGTGCCAGCAGTTTACTTAGGGATGGGCAGTTCTTC.

The J gene is TRBJ2-1, the V gene TRBV29-1; 8 positions agree with TRBD1. Germline V gene sequence: CDR1 SQVTM, CDR2 ANQGSEA. With V trimmed by 3 bases and J by 7 bases, 8 bases remained unmatched. The length of the CDR3 is 14 residues. DNA of the CDR3: TGCAGCGTTGAGAGGTGGAGACAGGGGAATGAGCAGTTCTTC. This sequence encodes CSVERWRQGNEQFF.

This chain uses TRBV6-1 with TRBJ1-4; 8 nucleotides align to TRBD1. J was trimmed by 8 bases and V by 5 bases; bases with no gene match: 4. Germline CDR1 reads MNHNS; CDR2 reads SASEGT. This CDR3 is built from 13 residues. This CDR3 reads CASSWTGNEKLFF. The CDR3 DNA reads as TGTGCCAGCAGTTGGACAGGGAACGAAAAACTGTTTTTT.

By frequency in the sample, this clone is medium-sized. The chain combines TRBV2 with TRBJ2-2, with 9 nucleotides matching TRBD1. The germline V gene has CDR1 SNHLY and CDR2 FYNNEI. There are 14 residues in the CDR3. The J segment lost 5 bases and the V segment lost 10 bases, leaving 8 bases of the junction unmatched. This CDR3 reads CATQQGATTGELFF. The DNA for the CDR3 is TGTGCCACCCAACAGGGGGCAACGACCGGGGAGCTGTTTTTT.